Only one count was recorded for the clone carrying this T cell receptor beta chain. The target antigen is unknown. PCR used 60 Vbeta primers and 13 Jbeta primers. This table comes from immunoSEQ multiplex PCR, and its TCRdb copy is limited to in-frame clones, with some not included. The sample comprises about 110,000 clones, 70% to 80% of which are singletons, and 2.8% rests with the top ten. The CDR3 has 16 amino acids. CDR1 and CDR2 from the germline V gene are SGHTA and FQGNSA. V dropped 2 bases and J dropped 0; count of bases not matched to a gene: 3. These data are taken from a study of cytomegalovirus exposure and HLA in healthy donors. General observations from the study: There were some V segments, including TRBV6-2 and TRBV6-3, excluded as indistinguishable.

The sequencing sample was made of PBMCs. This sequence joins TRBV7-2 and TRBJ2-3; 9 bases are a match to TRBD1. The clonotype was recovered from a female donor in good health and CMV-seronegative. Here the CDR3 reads CASSLRDRVSTDTQYF. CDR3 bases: TGTGCCAGCAGCTTAAGGGACAGGGTTAGCACAGATACGCAGTATTTT.